The 18 T cell receptor beta chains reported below all come from one sample, sequenced in a study of blood T cell repertoires in COVID-19. The assay was immunoSEQ multiplex PCR, and TCRdb's table has in-frame clones only and misses some. There are roughly 200,000 clones in the sample; 70% to 90% occur only once, and about 4% lies in the top ten. Input material: PBMCs or T cells enriched from blood (not recorded which). The receptors come from a woman between 25 and 40 years old who had been exposed to COVID-19.

The chain has TRBV6-5 and TRBJ2-7, with TRBD1 matching over 11 bases. CDR3 length: 14 amino acids. The germline V gene encodes CDR1 MNHEY and CDR2 SVGAGI. With V trimmed by 6 bases and J by 6 bases, 7 bases remained unmatched. This CDR3 reads CASSRDRGLVEQYF. The CDR3 region has the DNA TGTGCCAGCAGCCGGGACAGGGGGTTGGTCGAGCAGTACTTC.

The chain combines TRBV3-1 (or the pseudogene TRBV3-2) with TRBJ2-2; TRBD2 matches 16 bases. V shed 4 bases, J shed 4 bases, and the junction held 3 bases outside the gene matches. The length of the CDR3 is 17 residues. Germline V CDR1 and CDR2: LGHDT, YNNKEL (reference sequence). The CDR3 sequence is CASSPGLAGGRTGELFF. CDR3 coding DNA: TGTGCCAGCAGCCCGGGACTAGCGGGGGGGCGCACCGGGGAGCTGTTTTTT.

This rearrangement joins TRBV18 to TRBJ1-6, with D possibly matching TRBD1 (6 bases). Germline CDR1 reads KGHSH; CDR2 reads LQKENI. Trimming took 6 bases from V and 8 from J, leaving 14 bases between them. The CDR3 extends over 14 amino acids. In nucleotides, the CDR3 is TGTGCCAGCTCTCCTGGGACAAGTTATTCACCCCTCCACTTT. Translating it yields CASSPGTSYSPLHF.

The rearrangement links TRBV10-3 to TRBJ1-1; weak D call: TRBD1 (6 bases). With 11 bases removed from V and 0 bases from J, the gap between germline ends came to 13 bases. This CDR3 contains 13 residues. Germline V lookup: CDR1 ENHRY, CDR2 SYGVKD. CDR3 protein: CALRGQMNTEAFF. The DNA of the CDR3 is TGTGCCCTTAGGGGACAAATGAACACTGAAGCTTTCTTT.

The V call is TRBV2, the J call TRBJ1-2; D is perhaps TRBD1 (5 bases). The V gene lost 3 bases and the J gene lost 8 bases, with 16 bases spanning the gap. The CDR3 is 14 amino acids. Germline values: CDR1 SNHLY, CDR2 FYNNEI. Here the CDR3 DNA reads TGTGCCAGCAGTGAGAAAGGAGGGGTGGGAGGCTACACCTTC. Protein product: CASSEKGGVGGYTF. The whole variable domain, filled in from reference TRBV2 and TRBJ1-2, reads EPEVTQTPSHQVTQMGQEVILRCVPISNHLYFYWYRQILGQKVEFLVSFYNNEISEKSEIFDDQFSVERPDGSNFTLKIRSTKLEDSAMYFCASSEKGGVGGYTFGSGTRLTVV.

This chain uses TRBV11-2 with TRBJ1-2; maybe TRBD1 (6 bases). From germline, CDR1 is SGHAT and CDR2 FQNNGV. The CDR3 totals 14 residues. The germline V and J ends were trimmed by 3 bases and 6 bases, with 14 bases remaining between them. The CDR3 region has the DNA TGTGCCAGCAGCTTCGAACAGGGTTTCGATGGCTACACCTTC. It yields the protein CASSFEQGFDGYTF.

This clone showed up just a few times. This rearrangement joins TRBV5-6 to TRBJ2-2, with a weak D call TRBD2 (7 bases). V was shortened by 3 bases and J by 4 bases, with 10 bases between the two germline ends. Per germline, CDR1 SGHDT and CDR2 YYEEEE. This CDR3 spans 14 amino acids. Here the CDR3 DNA reads TGTGCCAGCAGCTGGGAGGGGGGCACCGGGGAGCTGTTTTTT. This gives the protein CASSWEGGTGELFF.

The chain has TRBV6-5 and TRBJ2-7; TRBD2 might be the D (7 bases). The germline CDR1 and CDR2 sequences are MNHEY and SVGAGI. The CDR3 consists of 14 residues. With 6 bases removed from V and 2 bases from J, the gap between germline ends came to 14 bases. CDR3 nucleotide sequence: TGTGCCAGCAGGGGATCCGGGGGGCCCTACGAGCAGTACTTC. Protein product: CASRGSGGPYEQYF.

CDR3 region: CASSVSSQRSNQPQHF. CDR3 nucleotide sequence: TGTGCCAGCAGTGTATCGTCCCAGAGGAGCAATCAGCCCCAGCATTTT. This chain links TRBV2 with TRBJ1-5; no definite D call. The CDR3 sequence is 16 residues long. Germline CDR1 is SNHLY and CDR2 is FYNNEI. V lost 4 bases to trimming and J lost 1 base, with 14 bases between them.

This clone was observed once. The J gene is TRBJ1-2, the V gene TRBV3-1 (or the pseudogene TRBV3-2); TRBD1 matches at 8 bases. CDR1 LGHDT and CDR2 YNNKEL come from the germline V gene (reference sequence). Trimming removed 4 bases from V and 3 bases from J; junction bases left unmatched: 4. This CDR3 is built from 14 residues. As DNA, the CDR3 is TGTGCCAGCAGCCCTCAGGGGGCTGACTATGGCTACACCTTC. Protein sequence: CASSPQGADYGYTF.

This rearrangement joins TRBV7-9 to TRBJ1-6; the D gene is possibly TRBD1 (6 bases). Germline CDR1 SEHNR, CDR2 FQNEAQ (reference sequence). V shed 4 bases and J shed 10 bases, with 17 bases lying between them. The length of the CDR3 is 15 residues. CDR3 sequence: CASSSRDIGNSPLHF. The CDR3 bases are TGTGCCAGCAGCTCCCGGGACATCGGGAACTCACCCCTCCACTTT. Full variable domain (missing parts from reference TRBV7-9 and TRBJ1-6): DTGVSQNPRHKITKRGQNVTFRCDPISEHNRLYWYRQTLGQGPEFLTYFQNEAQLEKSRLLSDRFSAERPKGSFSTLEIQRTEQGDSAMYLCASSSRDIGNSPLHFGNGTRLTVT.

CDR3 region: CASSLSGTGNYGYTF. DNA for the CDR3: TGTGCCAGCAGTTTATCCGGGACAGGGAACTATGGCTACACCTTC. The chain has TRBV27 and TRBJ1-2; TRBD1 aligns across 9 bases. Losses at the gene ends were 0 bases for V and 2 bases for J; bases not matched to a gene: 1. The CDR3 loop spans 15 amino acids. The V gene's germline CDR1 is MNHEY and CDR2 SMNVEV (reference sequence).

This chain uses TRBV24-1 with TRBJ1-1, with a possible D match to TRBD1 (6 bases). The CDR3 covers 12 residues. V was pared by 8 bases and J by 1 base, with 7 bases between. Looked up from germline, CDR1 is KGHDR and CDR2 is SFDVKD. CDR3 loop: CATMGQNTEAFF. CDR3 bases: TGTGCCACCATGGGACAGAACACTGAAGCTTTCTTT.

This chain links TRBV12-2 with TRBJ2-3; the table assigns TRBD1, which was not confirmed against the DNA. TRBV12-2 is a pseudogene locus. The CDR3 runs to 20 residues. DNA for the CDR3: TGTGCAAGTCGCAAGCCCGGGACAGGGCACATAGGATTGGGCACAGATACGCAGTATTTT. Protein product: CASRKPGTGHIGLGTDTQYF.

V is TRBV7-9 and J is TRBJ1-1; perhaps TRBD1 as D (5 bases). This CDR3 has 14 residues. Between the trimmed V and J ends, which lost 3 bases and 1 base, there was a span of 9 bases. Germline V gives CDR1 SEHNR, CDR2 FQNEAQ (reference sequence). Here the CDR3 DNA reads TGTGCCAGCAGCTTCGGGGGAGCGAACACTGAAGCTTTCTTT. Protein product: CASSFGGANTEAFF.

The chain carries TRBV3-1 (or the pseudogene TRBV3-2) and TRBJ2-1, with D maybe TRBD1 (6 bases). V was trimmed by 1 base and J by 2 bases, leaving 12 bases between them. Germline assignment: CDR1 LGHDT and CDR2 YNNKEL (reference sequence). The CDR3 loop spans 16 amino acids. The CDR3 region is CASSQVTGIPYNEQFF. As DNA, the CDR3 is TGTGCCAGCAGCCAAGTCACAGGGATACCCTACAATGAGCAGTTCTTC.

The rearrangement links TRBV18 to TRBJ2-2; TRBD1 matches at 9 bases. With 0 bases clipped from V and 6 bases from J, the junction kept 8 bases outside the gene matches. Germline V lookup: CDR1 KGHSH, CDR2 LQKENI. This CDR3 has 17 residues. The DNA for the CDR3 is TGTGCCAGCTCACCACCTTTACAGGGGGCTACGGCCGGGGAGCTGTTTTTT. Translating it yields CASSPPLQGATAGELFF.

V is TRBV6-5 and J is TRBJ2-5, with 11 bases that match TRBD2. Germline values: CDR1 MNHEY, CDR2 SVGAGI. V lost 6 bases, J lost 0 bases, and 3 bases stayed unmatched. The CDR3 loop spans 15 amino acids. DNA for the CDR3: TGTGCCAGCAGCCCGGGACTAGCGGACCAAGAGACCCAGTACTTC. It encodes CASSPGLADQETQYF.